Following are 30 T cell receptor beta chains from one sample sequenced in a study of blood T cell repertoires in COVID-19. Some clones are missing from TCRdb's copy, which holds only in-frame ones; the method was immunoSEQ multiplex PCR. The table lists some 200,000 clones, about 81% of them singletons. Sequencing input: PBMCs or T cells enriched from blood (not recorded which). These receptor sequences come from a man aged 35 to 55 who had recovered from COVID-19.

J is TRBJ2-3 and V is TRBV4-2, with TRBD2 identical over 7 bases. Germline values: CDR1 LGHNA, CDR2 YNFKEQ. The CDR3 runs to 14 residues. Trimming removed 7 bases from V and 4 bases from J; junction bases left unmatched: 8. CDR3 sequence: CASNGAGVADTQYF. CDR3 coding DNA: TGTGCCAGCAACGGGGCGGGAGTCGCAGATACGCAGTATTTT.

The V and J genes are TRBV3-1 (or the pseudogene TRBV3-2) and TRBJ2-3; D is perhaps TRBD1 (5 bases). The CDR3 runs 19 residues. The V gene's germline CDR1 is LGHDT and CDR2 YNNKEL (reference sequence). Trimming left V 6 bases short and J 0 bases short, with 25 bases between. The CDR3 is CASSILRGPGQGSTDTQYF. The CDR3 bases are TGTGCCAGCAGTATTCTTAGGGGTCCAGGGCAGGGAAGCACAGATACGCAGTATTTT.

The rearrangement links TRBV12-3 or TRBV12-4 to TRBJ1-1, with unresolved D. V was clipped by 6 bases and J by 4 bases, with 12 bases between them. The CDR3 covers 13 residues. The CDR3 is CASSSPGFTEAFF. As DNA, the CDR3 is TGTGCCAGCAGCTCCCCGGGGTTCACTGAAGCTTTCTTT.

This clone has more than one count but fewer than ten. V and J are TRBV2 and TRBJ2-1, with 8 bases fitting TRBD2. The length of the CDR3 is 18 residues. Germline V lookup: CDR1 SNHLY, CDR2 FYNNEI. J lost 8 bases, V lost 7 bases, and 22 bases had no gene match. The chain's CDR3 is CASNSGGWAPEMRDEQFF. In nucleotides, the CDR3 is TGTGCCAGCAATTCGGGAGGGTGGGCGCCGGAGATGCGGGATGAGCAGTTCTTC.

The chain links TRBV18 to TRBJ1-1, with D possibly matching TRBD1 (5 bases). Germline CDR1 KGHSH, CDR2 LQKENI. The ends were cut back, 2 bases at V and 5 bases at J, with 12 bases in the middle. This CDR3 is 14 amino acids long. This CDR3 is CASSPGAEKTEAFF. The CDR3 bases are TGTGCCAGCTCACCAGGGGCAGAGAAAACTGAAGCTTTCTTT.

V is TRBV27 and J is TRBJ2-7, with TRBD1 matching 8 bases. The CDR3 contains 16 residues. V dropped 5 bases and J dropped 3; count of bases not matched to a gene: 12. Germline lookup yields CDR1 MNHEY and CDR2 SMNVEV (reference sequence). The CDR3 nucleotides read TGTGCCAGCAGTCTACTTGACAGGGGCGAAGACTACGAGCAGTACTTC. Encoded protein: CASSLLDRGEDYEQYF.

The V gene is TRBV25-1, the J gene TRBJ1-2; D gene uncertain. The ends were cut back, 0 bases at V and 8 bases at J, with 10 bases in the middle. Germline V gives CDR1 MGHDK, CDR2 SYGVNS. The CDR3 sequence is 13 residues long. The CDR3 sequence: CASSEYILGGYTF. In nucleotides, the CDR3 is TGTGCCAGCAGTGAATATATCCTTGGCGGCTACACCTTC.

The rearrangement uses TRBV14 and TRBJ2-5; TRBD2 matches at 7 bases. V lost 4 bases and J lost 1; bases outside the gene matches: 3. The CDR3 totals 14 residues. Germline-derived CDR1 and CDR2 are SGHDN and FVKESK. The chain's CDR3 is CASSRGGTQETQYF. CDR3 in DNA: TGTGCCAGCAGCCGGGGGGGAACCCAAGAGACCCAGTACTTC.

The chain uses TRBV24-1 and TRBJ2-1, with 12 bases fitting TRBD2. The CDR3 contains 17 residues. Germline CDR1 KGHDR, CDR2 SFDVKD. J was trimmed by 5 bases and V by 4 bases; bases with no gene match: 8. The CDR3 DNA sequence: TGTGCCACCAGTGACCCCGTTCTAGCGGGAGGGCACAATGAGCAGTTCTTC. This sequence encodes CATSDPVLAGGHNEQFF.

Note on this clone: The sample carries other DNA sequences with the same CDR3. The chain is built from TRBV30 and TRBJ2-7, with TRBD2 matching 9 bases. Germline V gene data show CDR1 as GTSNPN and CDR2 as SVGIG (reference sequence). The CDR3 consists of 13 residues. The V segment lost 3 bases and the J segment 0 bases; nucleotides outside the gene matches: 0. The CDR3 sequence: CAWRTSGSYEQYF. CDR3 in DNA: TGTGCCTGGAGGACTAGCGGCTCCTACGAGCAGTACTTC.

The table lists this clone with a count of one. The V and J genes are TRBV10-1 and TRBJ1-1; TRBD1 is a possible D gene (6 bases). V lost 5 bases and J 1 base, leaving 8 bases between the germline ends. The CDR3 runs to 13 residues. CDR1 is WNHNN, CDR2 SYGVQD, per germline (reference sequence). CDR3 coding DNA: TGCGCCAGCAGTAGACAGGAGAACACTGAAGCTTTCTTT. Translated: CASSRQENTEAFF.

The chain couples TRBV5-5 to TRBJ1-6; tentative D call: TRBD1 (6 bases). V was cut by 0 bases and J by 6 bases, with 10 bases left in between. Germline V gene lookup returns CDR1 SGHKS and CDR2 YYEKEE (reference sequence). The CDR3 extends over 15 amino acids. This CDR3 reads CASSLGRGPNSPLHF. Here the CDR3 DNA reads TGTGCCAGCAGCTTGGGCAGGGGACCTAATTCACCCCTCCACTTT.

The chain employs TRBV7-2 and TRBJ2-3, with a possible D match to TRBD2 (6 bases). Germline assignment: CDR1 SGHTA and CDR2 FQGNSA. CDR3 length: 16 residues. Deletions cut 2 bases from V and 4 bases from J, with 16 bases between. As DNA, the CDR3 is TGTGCCAGCAGCTTAAGCAACGGGAGAAGTGCAGATACGCAGTATTTT. Protein sequence: CASSLSNGRSADTQYF.

The genes are TRBV9 and TRBJ2-7, with D possibly matching TRBD2 (6 bases). V shed 4 bases and J shed 2 bases, with 16 bases lying between them. The CDR3 runs 15 residues. Germline V gives CDR1 SGDLS, CDR2 YYNGEE. The CDR3: CASSRGRESTYEQYF. The DNA of the CDR3 is TGTGCCAGCAGCCGCGGCCGGGAGAGCACCTACGAGCAGTACTTC. The full variable domain, rest sourced from reference TRBV9 and TRBJ2-7, is DSGVTQTPKHLITATGQRVTLRCSPRSGDLSVYWYQQSLDQGLQFLIQYYNGEERAKGNILERFSAQQFPDLHSELNLSSLELGDSALYFCASSRGRESTYEQYFGPGTRLTVT.

The chain has TRBV7-8 and TRBJ1-2; no clear D. The CDR3 spans 12 residues. The V gene's germline CDR1 is SGHVS and CDR2 FQNEAQ. Trimming cost V 5 bases and J 4 bases, with 8 bases left between them. Here the CDR3 DNA reads TGTGCCAGCAGCCCGCGGGCCTATGGCTACACCTTC. Protein: CASSPRAYGYTF.

The chain joins TRBV19 to TRBJ2-6, with D perhaps matching TRBD2 (5 bases). Germline V gene data show CDR1 as LNHDA and CDR2 as SQIVND (reference sequence). V gave up 1 base and J gave up 5 bases, with 15 bases separating them. CDR3 size: 17 residues. CDR3 nucleotide sequence: TGTGCCAGTAGTATAGGAGGGAGTGGAGTTAGGGCCAACGTCCTGACTTTC. Encoded protein: CASSIGGSGVRANVLTF.

In nucleotides, the CDR3 is TGTGCCAGCTCATCCGTACCTCTTAGCGGGAGTCGTCCGTCCGAGCAGTACTTC. Translating gives CASSSVPLSGSRPSEQYF. The V gene is TRBV18, the J gene TRBJ2-7; 9 bases are shared with TRBD2. Germline V gene data show CDR1 as KGHSH and CDR2 as LQKENI. This CDR3 is 18 amino acids long. After removal of 5 bases from V and 6 bases from J, the junction contained 20 bases not matched to a gene.

The chain combines TRBV5-1 with TRBJ2-2; D is ambiguous. The CDR3 consists of 16 residues. V lost 4 bases and J 5 bases, leaving 18 bases between the germline ends. Germline assignment: CDR1 SGHRS and CDR2 YFSETQ. In nucleotides, the CDR3 is TGCGCCAGCAGCCCAACGGCGGCTGTTAGAACCGGGGAGCTGTTTTTT. Amino acids: CASSPTAAVRTGELFF.

This clone appeared a single time. The chain combines TRBV4-1 with TRBJ2-1; D ambiguous. CDR3 size: 11 residues. Germline CDR1 and CDR2: MGHRA and YSYEKL. With 0 bases removed from V and 9 bases from J, the gap between germline ends came to 3 bases. DNA for the CDR3: TGCGCCAGCAGCCAAGAGGCTGAGCAGTTCTTC. It codes for CASSQEAEQFF.

The chain recombines TRBV19 with TRBJ1-5, with D hard to call. V lost 7 bases, J lost 2 bases, and 12 bases lay in between. This CDR3 region has 14 residues. Germline V gives CDR1 LNHDA, CDR2 SQIVND (reference sequence). Here the CDR3 reads CASKGGFGNQPQHF. Here the CDR3 DNA reads TGTGCCAGTAAGGGAGGTTTCGGCAATCAGCCCCAGCATTTT.

This sequence joins TRBV30 and TRBJ2-2; D is perhaps TRBD2 (6 bases). This CDR3 has 14 amino acids. V was clipped by 4 bases and J by 4 bases, with 13 bases between them. The germline CDR1 and CDR2 sequences are GTSNPN and SVGIG (reference sequence). The CDR3 region is CAWKRVGSTGELFF. The DNA of the CDR3 is TGTGCCTGGAAACGCGTCGGGAGCACCGGGGAGCTGTTTTTT. Using reference TRBV30 and TRBJ2-2 for the parts outside the CDR3, the full variable domain is SQTIHQWPATLVQPVGSPLSLECTVEGTSNPNLYWYRQAAGRGLQLLFYSVGIGQISSEVPQNLSASRPQDRQFILSSKKLLLSDSGFYLCAWKRVGSTGELFFGEGSRLTVL.

This chain connects TRBV5-1 to TRBJ2-5; D is possibly TRBD1 (6 bases). The CDR3 is 15 residues long. Germline loops: CDR1 SGHRS, CDR2 YFSETQ. Trimming removed 0 bases at V and 1 base at J, with 10 bases between. The chain's CDR3 is CASSLGQAAQETQYF. The CDR3 nucleotides are TGCGCCAGCAGCTTGGGACAGGCGGCCCAAGAGACCCAGTACTTC.

The chain is built from TRBV5-5 and TRBJ1-3; 7 positions match TRBD1. This CDR3 contains 15 residues. Germline V gene data show CDR1 as SGHKS and CDR2 as YYEKEE (reference sequence). With 4 bases clipped from V and 0 bases from J, the junction kept 4 bases outside the gene matches. CDR3 sequence (DNA): TGTGCCAGCAGCCCGGACAGGTACTCTGGAAACACCATATATTTT. Protein product: CASSPDRYSGNTIYF.

This clone has just one count. The V call is TRBV29-1, the J call TRBJ1-2; D is perhaps TRBD1 (6 bases). This CDR3 has 12 amino acids. Trimming removed 3 bases at V and 4 bases at J, with 9 bases between. Germline V gene sequence: CDR1 SQVTM, CDR2 ANQGSEA. For the CDR3, the DNA is TGCAGCGTTGAGAACAGGGTCTATGGCTACACCTTC. As protein: CSVENRVYGYTF.

The rearrangement joins TRBV5-1 to TRBJ1-3; possibly TRBD1 for D (6 bases). The CDR3 is 18 amino acids. CDR1 and CDR2 (germline): SGHRS, YFSETQ. The V end lost 2 bases, the J end lost 0 bases, and 18 bases lay between the germline ends. CDR3 nucleotides: TGCGCCAGCAGCTTAGGACTGGGGGCCTTCGGCTCTGGAAACACCATATATTTT. Encoded protein: CASSLGLGAFGSGNTIYF.

The V gene is TRBV7-9, the J gene TRBJ2-5; D is unresolved. The germline V gene has CDR1 SEHNR and CDR2 FQNEAQ (reference sequence). CDR3 length: 13 residues. Trimming cost V 4 bases and J 4 bases, with 10 bases left between them. CDR3 coding DNA: TGTGCCAGCAGCTCCCCACCGGTAGAGACCCAGTACTTC. Protein sequence: CASSSPPVETQYF.

The chain recombines TRBV28 with TRBJ1-1; TRBD1 aligns across 7 bases. Germline loops: CDR1 MDHEN, CDR2 SYDVKM. J gave up 4 bases and V 6 bases, and 5 bases lay outside the gene matches. The CDR3 consists of 13 residues. The chain's CDR3 is CASSPGTVTEAFF. For the CDR3, the DNA is TGTGCCAGCAGCCCCGGGACAGTCACTGAAGCTTTCTTT.

This rearrangement joins TRBV11-2 to TRBJ2-5, with a tentative D call TRBD1 (6 bases). V was pared by 4 bases and J by 1 base, with 19 bases between. The CDR3 sequence is 17 residues long. CDR1 is SGHAT and CDR2 is FQNNGV in the germline V gene. In nucleotides, the CDR3 is TGTGCCAGCAGCTCTCCCCCCCGAGACAGGACCCAAGAGACCCAGTACTTC. Translated: CASSSPPRDRTQETQYF.

The chain has TRBV19 and TRBJ2-1, with D maybe TRBD1 (6 bases). V was trimmed by 1 base and J by 5 bases, leaving 27 bases between them. Germline V gene sequence: CDR1 LNHDA, CDR2 SQIVND (reference sequence). The length of the CDR3 is 20 residues. In DNA, the CDR3 is TGTGCCAGTAGTATAGGGTTGGGGGACATCTACCTTTTCCGCAACAATGAGCAGTTCTTC. The encoded protein is CASSIGLGDIYLFRNNEQFF. The variable domain in full, completed from reference TRBV19 and TRBJ2-1, reads DGGITQSPKYLFRKEGQNVTLSCEQNLNHDAMYWYRQDPGQGLRLIYYSQIVNDFQKGDIAEGYSVSREKKESFPLTVTSAQKNPTAFYLCASSIGLGDIYLFRNNEQFFGPGTRLTVL.

The CDR3 DNA sequence: TGTGCCAGCAGTTACTCGAGGCCAGGGGGCGCCTCTGGCTACACCTTC. Its protein product is CASSYSRPGGASGYTF. The chain combines TRBV6-5 with TRBJ1-2, with TRBD1 matching over 8 bases. This CDR3 has 16 amino acids. Germline V gene sequence: CDR1 MNHEY, CDR2 SVGAGI. The trim removed 0 bases at V and 7 bases at J, leaving 10 bases unmatched.